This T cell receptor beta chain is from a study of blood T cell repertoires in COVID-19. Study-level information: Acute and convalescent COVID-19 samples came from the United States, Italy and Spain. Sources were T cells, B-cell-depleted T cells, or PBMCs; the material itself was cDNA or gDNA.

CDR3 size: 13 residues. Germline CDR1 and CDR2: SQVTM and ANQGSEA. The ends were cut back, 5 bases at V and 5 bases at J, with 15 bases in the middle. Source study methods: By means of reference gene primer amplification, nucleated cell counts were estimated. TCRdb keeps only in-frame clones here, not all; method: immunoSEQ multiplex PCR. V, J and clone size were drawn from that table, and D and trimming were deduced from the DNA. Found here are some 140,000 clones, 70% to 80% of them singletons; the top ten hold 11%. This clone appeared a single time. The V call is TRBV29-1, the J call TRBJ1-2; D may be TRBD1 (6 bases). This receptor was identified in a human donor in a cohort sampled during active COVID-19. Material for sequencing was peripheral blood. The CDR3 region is CSVKPGQPYGYTF. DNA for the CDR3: TGCAGCGTTAAACCAGGACAGCCGTATGGCTACACCTTC.